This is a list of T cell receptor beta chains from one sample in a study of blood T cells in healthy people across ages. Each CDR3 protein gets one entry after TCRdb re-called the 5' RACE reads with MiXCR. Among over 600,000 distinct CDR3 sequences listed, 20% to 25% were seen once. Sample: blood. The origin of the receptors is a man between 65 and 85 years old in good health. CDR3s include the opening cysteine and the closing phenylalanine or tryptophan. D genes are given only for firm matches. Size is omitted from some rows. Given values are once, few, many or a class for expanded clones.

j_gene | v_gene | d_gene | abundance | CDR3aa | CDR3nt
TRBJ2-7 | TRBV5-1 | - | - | CASRPGTDFSYEQYF | TGCGCCAGCAGACCCGGGACGGATTTCTCCTACGAGCAGTACTTC
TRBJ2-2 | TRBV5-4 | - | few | CASSLSLSTGELFF | TGTGCCAGCAGCTTGAGTCTGTCTACCGGGGAGCTGTTTTTT
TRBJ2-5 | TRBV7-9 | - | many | CASSLTGDQETQYF | TGTGCCAGCAGCTTGACAGGAGACCAAGAGACCCAGTACTTC
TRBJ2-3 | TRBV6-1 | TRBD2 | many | CASSERGLASTDTQYF | TGTGCCAGCAGTGAAAGGGGACTAGCCTCCACAGATACGCAGTATTTT
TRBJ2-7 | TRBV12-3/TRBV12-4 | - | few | CASSSTDNSPYEQYF | TGTGCCAGCAGTAGCACGGACAATTCGCCCTACGAGCAGTACTTC
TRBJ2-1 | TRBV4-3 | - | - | CASSQDSRTMAYNEQFF | TGCGCCAGCAGCCAAGATAGCCGGACAATGGCCTACAATGAGCAGTTCTTC
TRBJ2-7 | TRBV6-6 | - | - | CASSYSTSSYEQYF | TGTGCCAGCAGTTACTCGACATCTTCCTACGAGCAGTACTTC
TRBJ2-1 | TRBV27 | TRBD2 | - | CASSPPGASGRTTEQFF | TGTGCCAGCAGTCCCCCCGGGGCTAGCGGGAGGACTACTGAGCAGTTCTTC
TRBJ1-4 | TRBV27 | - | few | CASSLLPLTNEKLFF | TGTGCCAGCAGTTTATTACCCCTTACTAATGAAAAACTGTTTTTT
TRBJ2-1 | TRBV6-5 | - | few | CASSYSETYNEQFF | TGTGCCAGCAGTTACTCGGAAACATACAATGAGCAGTTCTTC
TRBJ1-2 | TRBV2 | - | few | CASSDLGGSYGYTF | TGTGCCAGCAGTGATTTGGGGGGATCCTATGGCTACACCTTC
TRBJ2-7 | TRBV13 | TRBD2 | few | CASSLGRAGGGYEQYF | TGTGCCAGCAGCTTAGGCCGCGCGGGAGGGGGTTACGAGCAGTACTTC
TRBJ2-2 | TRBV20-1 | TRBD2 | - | CSARETGGSTGELFF | TGCAGTGCTAGAGAGACGGGAGGTAGCACCGGGGAGCTGTTTTTT
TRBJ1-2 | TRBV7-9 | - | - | CASSLSAVPYGYTF | TGTGCCAGCAGCTTATCGGCCGTCCCCTATGGCTACACCTTC
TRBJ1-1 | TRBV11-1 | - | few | CASSLLQRSSEAFF | TGTGCCAGCAGTTTACTACAGCGGAGCTCTGAAGCTTTCTTT
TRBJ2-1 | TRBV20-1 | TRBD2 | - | CSASRTSGSVDEQFF | TGCAGTGCTTCCCGGACTAGCGGGAGTGTTGATGAGCAGTTCTTC
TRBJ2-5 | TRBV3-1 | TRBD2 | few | CASSQSSGRARETQYF | TGTGCCAGCAGCCAATCCAGCGGGAGGGCCCGGGAGACCCAGTACTTC
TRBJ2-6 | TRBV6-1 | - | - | CASRGWGVSSGANVLTF | TGTGCCAGCAGGGGATGGGGCGTCAGCTCTGGGGCCAACGTCCTGACTTTC
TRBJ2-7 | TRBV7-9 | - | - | CASSFQGEQYF | TGTGCCAGCAGCTTCCAGGGCGAGCAGTACTTC
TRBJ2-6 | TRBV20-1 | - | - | CSARALSGANVLTF | TGCAGTGCTAGGGCTTTATCTGGGGCCAACGTCCTGACTTTC
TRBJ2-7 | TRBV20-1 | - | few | CSASSPERSPYEQYF | TGCAGTGCTAGTTCTCCCGAGCGGAGTCCCTACGAGCAGTACTTC
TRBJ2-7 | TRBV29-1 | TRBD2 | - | CSVEGLTSGTYEQYF | TGCAGCGTTGAAGGTTTAACTAGCGGGACCTACGAGCAGTACTTC
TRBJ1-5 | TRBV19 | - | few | CASSIGGYGPQHF | TGTGCCAGTAGTATCGGCGGGTACGGGCCCCAGCATTTT
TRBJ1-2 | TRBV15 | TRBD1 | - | CATSRSGQGNYGHTF | TGTGCCACCAGCAGATCGGGACAGGGGAACTATGGCCACACCTTC
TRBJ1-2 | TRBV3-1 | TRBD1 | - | CASSRGTGPNYGYTF | TGTGCCAGCAGCCGAGGGACAGGACCTAACTATGGCTACACCTTC
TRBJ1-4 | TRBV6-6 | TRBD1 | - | CASTRQGGNEKLFF | TGTGCCAGCACCCGACAGGGCGGAAATGAAAAACTGTTTTTT
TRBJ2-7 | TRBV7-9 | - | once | CSSSSRGNEQYF | TGTTCCAGCAGCTCCAGGGGCAACGAGCAGTACTTC
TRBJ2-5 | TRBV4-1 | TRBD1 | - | CASSQGTGVEAQYF | TGCGCCAGCAGCCAAGGGACAGGGGTTGAGGCCCAGTACTTC
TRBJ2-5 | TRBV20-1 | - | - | CSAISGGETQYF | TGCAGTGCCATCTCTGGTGGTGAGACCCAGTACTTC
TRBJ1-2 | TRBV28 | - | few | CASSLYRANYGYTF | TGTGCCAGCAGTTTATACAGGGCTAACTATGGCTACACCTTC
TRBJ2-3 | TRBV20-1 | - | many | CSASIGRGFTDTQYF | TGCAGTGCTAGTATCGGGCGGGGTTTCACAGATACGCAGTATTTT
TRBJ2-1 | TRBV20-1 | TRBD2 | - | CSVMPGTSVLNEQFF | TGCAGTGTTATGCCCGGGACTAGCGTCCTCAATGAGCAGTTCTTC
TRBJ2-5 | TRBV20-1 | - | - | CSARQAAPQETQYF | TGCAGTGCTAGACAAGCCGCCCCACAAGAGACCCAGTACTTC
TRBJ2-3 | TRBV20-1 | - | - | CSASSGGLSTDTQYF | TGCAGTGCCAGCTCTGGCGGCCTTAGCACAGATACGCAGTATTTT
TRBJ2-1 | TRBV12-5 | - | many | CASGFQAIGEQFF | TGTGCTAGTGGTTTCCAAGCTATCGGTGAGCAGTTCTTC
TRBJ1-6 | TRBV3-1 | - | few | CASSLPDRLNSPLHF | TGTGCCAGCAGCCTCCCCGACAGGCTGAATTCACCCCTCCACTTT
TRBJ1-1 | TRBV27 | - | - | CASSLVGGFGTKAFF | TGTGCCAGCAGTTTAGTCGGGGGGTTCGGCACTAAAGCTTTCTTT
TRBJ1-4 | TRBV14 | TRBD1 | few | CASSPGQERNEKLFF | TGTGCCAGCAGCCCGGGACAGGAGAGAAATGAAAAACTGTTTTTT
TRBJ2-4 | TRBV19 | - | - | CASIPFGENIQYF | TGTGCCAGTATTCCGTTTGGGGAAAACATTCAGTACTTC
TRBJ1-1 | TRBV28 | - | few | CASSFRQGFAFF | TGTGCCAGCAGTTTCAGGCAGGGTTTCGCTTTCTTT
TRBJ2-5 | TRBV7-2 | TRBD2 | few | CASSSAGVVETQYF | TGTGCCAGCAGCTCAGCGGGAGTGGTGGAGACCCAGTACTTC
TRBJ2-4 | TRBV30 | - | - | CAWSVRARDIQYF | TGTGCCTGGAGTGTAAGGGCTAGGGACATTCAGTACTTC
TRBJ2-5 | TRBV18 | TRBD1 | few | CASSPSPARGYEETQYF | TGTGCCAGCTCACCAAGTCCAGCCAGGGGGTACGAAGAGACCCAGTACTTC
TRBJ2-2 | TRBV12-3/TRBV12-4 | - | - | CASSLVGWTENAGELFF | TGTGCCAGCAGTTTAGTAGGGTGGACAGAGAACGCCGGGGAGCTGTTTTTT
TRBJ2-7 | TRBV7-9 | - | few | CASSLVVSSAYEQYF | TGTGCCAGCAGCTTAGTGGTATCTAGCGCTTACGAGCAGTACTTC
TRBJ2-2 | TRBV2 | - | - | CASSELRSGELFF | TGTGCCAGCAGTGAACTGCGTTCCGGGGAGCTGTTTTTT
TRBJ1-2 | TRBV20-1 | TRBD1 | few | CRAKTGDYGYTF | TGCCGTGCTAAGACAGGGGACTATGGCTACACCTTC
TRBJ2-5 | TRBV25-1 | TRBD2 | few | CASSSGRVEQETQYF | TGTGCCAGCAGTTCCGGGAGGGTCGAACAAGAGACCCAGTACTTC
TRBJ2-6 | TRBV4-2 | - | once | CASSQTSRSSGANVLTF | TGTGCCAGCAGCCAGACCTCTCGGAGTTCTGGGGCCAACGTCCTGACTTTC
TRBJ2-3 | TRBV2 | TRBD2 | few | CASSSSGMDTDTQYF | TGTGCCAGCAGTTCTAGCGGGATGGACACAGATACGCAGTATTTT
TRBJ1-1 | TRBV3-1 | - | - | CASSQGGRATEAFF | TGTGCCAGCAGCCAAGGAGGCAGGGCAACTGAAGCTTTCTTT
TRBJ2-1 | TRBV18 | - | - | CASSPGQGDGRNQQFF | TGTGCCAGCTCACCAGGACAGGGAGACGGGAGGAACCAGCAGTTCTTC
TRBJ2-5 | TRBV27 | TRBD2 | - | CASSRSLAAQETQYF | TGTGCCAGCAGCAGATCACTAGCGGCGCAAGAGACCCAGTACTTC
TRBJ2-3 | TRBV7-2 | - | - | CASSSTSGSTQYF | TGTGCCAGCAGTTCAACGTCGGGGAGTACGCAGTATTTT
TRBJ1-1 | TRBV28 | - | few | CASSLSLGAGTEAFF | TGTGCCAGCAGTTTATCTCTTGGGGCGGGCACTGAAGCTTTCTTT
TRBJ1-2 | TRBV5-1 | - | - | CASSTDTVQVYGYTF | TGCGCCAGCAGCACCGACACGGTCCAGGTGTATGGCTACACCTTC
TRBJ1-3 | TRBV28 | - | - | CASKDSSGNTIYF | TGTGCCAGCAAGGACAGCTCTGGAAACACCATATATTTT
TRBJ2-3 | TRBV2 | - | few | CASRGSKNTQYF | TGTGCCAGCAGGGGGAGCAAGAATACGCAGTATTTT
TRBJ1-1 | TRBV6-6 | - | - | CASSYGTHMNTEAFF | TGTGCCAGCAGTTACGGGACGCACATGAACACTGAAGCTTTCTTT